This T cell receptor beta chain derives from a study of cytomegalovirus exposure and HLA in healthy donors. Findings and caveats of the study: When a later analysis compared HLA-associated TCR beta chains with equally common others, the HLA-associated chains turned out to be more clonally expanded and to have lower generation probabilities. 150 or so TCR beta chains were listed as cytomegalovirus-associated. A missense DCLRE1C variant was associated with V- and J-gene trimming of TCR beta chains in a later analysis, and an independent cohort replicated the association.

In regard to this clone: Its antigen is not known.

Trimming stripped 5 bases from V and 10 bases from J, with 15 bases between. Germline lookup yields CDR1 SGHTA and CDR2 FQGTGA. CDR3 length: 13 amino acids. Amplification used 60 Vbeta primers and 13 Jbeta primers. Produced via immunoSEQ multiplex PCR; TCRdb's table is partial and in-frame only. The sample includes 200,000 or so clones, about 79% of them seen just once. J is TRBJ2-1 and V is TRBV7-3, with D unclear. The TCR was taken from a boy younger than 10 in good health and CMV-seronegative. The sample taken for sequencing was PBMCs. This CDR3 reads CASSPPGGGEQFF. Here the CDR3 DNA reads TGTGCCAGCAGCCCCCCAGGTGGTGGGGAGCAGTTCTTC.